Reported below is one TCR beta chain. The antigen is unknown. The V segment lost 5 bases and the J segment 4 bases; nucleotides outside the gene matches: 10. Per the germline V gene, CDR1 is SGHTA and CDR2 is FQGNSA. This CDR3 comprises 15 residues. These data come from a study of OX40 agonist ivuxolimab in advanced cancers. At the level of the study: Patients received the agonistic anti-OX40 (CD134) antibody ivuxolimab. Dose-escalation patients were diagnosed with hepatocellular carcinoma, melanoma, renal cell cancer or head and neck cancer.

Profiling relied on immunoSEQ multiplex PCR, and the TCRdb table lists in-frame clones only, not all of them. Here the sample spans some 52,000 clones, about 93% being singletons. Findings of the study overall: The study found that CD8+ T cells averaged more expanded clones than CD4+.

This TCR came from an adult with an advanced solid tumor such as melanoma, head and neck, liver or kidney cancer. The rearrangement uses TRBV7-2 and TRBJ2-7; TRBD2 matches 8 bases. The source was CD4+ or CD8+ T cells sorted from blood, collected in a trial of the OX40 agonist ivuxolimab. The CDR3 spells CASSPSGGREYEQYF. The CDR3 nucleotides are TGTGCCAGCAGCCCGAGCGGGGGACGGGAGTACGAGCAGTACTTC.